This note documents a single T cell receptor beta chain sequence. Its matching antigen is unknown. Germline values: CDR1 MGHRA, CDR2 YSYEKL. Trimming removed 2 bases from V and 2 bases from J, with 10 bases in between. This CDR3 contains 15 residues. These data are taken from a study of T cell repertoires in cytomegalovirus infection. On the study more broadly: TCR beta signatures that were public indicated CMV infection and matching HLA type. Study-wide results and caveats: Cumulative public TCR beta family frequency identified carriers of CMV plus the relevant HLA.

MiXCR, applied by TCRdb to the reads, yields one record per CDR3 protein. The sample consists of about 310,000 distinct CDR3 sequences, about a sixth of them appearing once. The gene calls are TRBV4-1 and TRBJ1-3; D gene unclear. This receptor was identified in a human donor in good health (CMV status not recorded). Some clones in this sample may be carry-over from other donors' samples. The source material was PBMCs. The CDR3 loop reads CASSQPGVAGNTIYF. Written as DNA, the CDR3 is TGCGCCAGCAGCCAACCTGGAGTAGCTGGAAACACCATATATTTT.